This note documents a single T cell receptor (beta chain) sequence. This entry belongs to a study of long-term antiretroviral therapy in people with HIV. None of the participants with HIV were treated outside the United States. It was version v3.0 of the immunoSEQ assay that was run at survey level. Using immunoSEQ multiplex PCR, the repertoire was profiled, and TCRdb retains in-frame clones only, with some absent. The sample lists roughly 12,000 clones; 60% to 80% were seen once. V shed 4 bases, J shed 2 bases, and the junction held 8 bases outside the gene matches. This CDR3 is built from 16 residues. Germline V gives CDR1 LNHDA, CDR2 SQIVND (reference sequence).

Sequencing was performed on unsorted PBMCs, taken 0.8 years before starting antiretroviral therapy. The clonotype originates from a woman aged 40 to 50 with HIV. This chain connects TRBV19 to TRBJ2-5, with TRBD2 matching over 9 bases. The DNA of the CDR3 is TGTGCCAGTAGTACCGACTTAAGCGGGAGGCAAGAGACCCAGTACTTC. Protein product: CASSTDLSGRQETQYF.